What follows are 30 T cell receptor beta chains derived from one specimen sequenced in a study of blood T cell repertoires in COVID-19 (dated by TCRdb to about 2020). Library preparation employed the immunoSEQ multiplex PCR assay. TCRdb stores this immuneACCESS table with in-frame sequences only. Part of the clones is absent; in the studies checked, under half of the shortfall reflects unresolved V genes, and no reason is known for the rest. The sample table contains 200,000 to 250,000 clones; only one count was recorded for about 84% of them. Jointly, the top ten make up over 6.5% of the sample. The material sequenced was peripheral blood. The receptors were sampled from a woman of 80 years or more with COVID-19, enrolled during active disease.

The DNA for the CDR3 is TGTGCCAGCAGCCAGACAGGGGGCATGAACACTGAAGCTTTCTTT. This sequence encodes CASSQTGGMNTEAFF. The chain uses TRBV7-3 and TRBJ1-1; 10 bases agree with TRBD1. Germline V CDR1 and CDR2: SGHTA, FQGTGA. There are 15 residues in the CDR3. After removal of 5 bases from V and 0 bases from J, the junction contained 3 bases not matched to a gene.

The chain joins TRBV29-1 to TRBJ1-1, with a possible D match to TRBD1 (5 bases). This CDR3 comprises 10 residues. Germline V CDR1 and CDR2: SQVTM, ANQGSEA. V was clipped by 7 bases and J by 6 bases, with 9 bases between them. The DNA for the CDR3 is TGCAGCGGGAGGGGTGCTGAAGCTTTCTTT. Protein product: CSGRGAEAFF.

This chain joins TRBV2 and TRBJ1-5; 8 bases map to TRBD1. The CDR3 runs 14 residues. The V gene end was trimmed by 5 bases and the J gene end by 5 bases; junction bases not matched to a gene: 5. Looked up from germline, CDR1 is SNHLY and CDR2 is FYNNEI. This CDR3 is CASSSGQGDQPQHF. The DNA for the CDR3 is TGTGCCAGCAGTAGCGGACAGGGCGATCAGCCCCAGCATTTT.

This chain links TRBV2 with TRBJ1-3; D is perhaps TRBD1 (5 bases). The CDR3 sequence is 12 residues long. Germline-derived CDR1 and CDR2 are SNHLY and FYNNEI. The V gene lost 4 bases and the J gene lost 12 bases, with 13 bases spanning the gap. CDR3 nucleotides: TGTGCCAGCAGTGTCCCCAGGGAATACATATATTTT. The encoded protein is CASSVPREYIYF.

This clone was observed a handful of times. Written as DNA, the CDR3 is TGTGCCAGCAGTGCCGGACAGTTGAACACTGAAGCTTTCTTT. Its translation: CASSAGQLNTEAFF. The rearrangement uses TRBV25-1 and TRBJ1-1, with D maybe TRBD1 (6 bases). Trimming took 4 bases from V and 0 from J, leaving 9 bases between them. Germline V CDR1 and CDR2: MGHDK, SYGVNS. The CDR3 extends over 14 amino acids.

This chain links TRBV12-3 or TRBV12-4 with TRBJ1-4, with D possibly being TRBD1 (5 bases). Trimming removed 5 bases from V and 7 bases from J, with 11 bases in between. CDR3 length: 13 amino acids. This CDR3 reads CASSAAQGEKLFF. The CDR3 DNA sequence: TGTGCCAGCAGTGCTGCCCAGGGTGAAAAACTGTTTTTT.

This clone was recorded once. The genes are TRBV7-2 and TRBJ1-2; D is ambiguous. The germline V and J ends were trimmed by 5 bases and 3 bases, with 10 bases remaining between them. Germline CDR1 SGHTA, CDR2 FQGNSA. This CDR3 has 13 amino acids. The CDR3 loop is CASSPRFDYGYTF. The CDR3 region has the DNA TGTGCCAGCAGCCCGAGATTTGACTATGGCTACACCTTC.

The chain is built from TRBV19 and TRBJ1-1; D might be TRBD1 (5 bases). Trimming took off 7 bases at V and 11 bases at J, with 23 bases between the two ends. Germline V CDR1 and CDR2: LNHDA, SQIVND (reference sequence). This CDR3 has 14 amino acids. This CDR3 is CASKAGLLPDEAFF. The CDR3 bases are TGTGCCAGTAAGGCGGGACTTCTCCCGGACGAGGCTTTCTTT.

The rearrangement links TRBV28 to TRBJ1-2, with 8 nucleotides matching TRBD1. The germline V gene has CDR1 MDHEN and CDR2 SYDVKM. The ends lost 6 bases at V and 8 bases at J; junction bases unmatched: 11. The CDR3 length is 14 residues. The CDR3 nucleotides read TGTGCCAGCAGCGCGGGACAGGCAGACCGAGGCTACACCTTC. Its translation is CASSAGQADRGYTF.

The chain carries TRBV10-3 and TRBJ1-1; D remains unclear. Germline V CDR1 and CDR2: ENHRY, SYGVKD. V dropped 3 bases and J dropped 2 bases, with 10 bases sitting between them. The CDR3 loop spans 14 amino acids. The CDR3 is CAISEHSQNTEAFF. The DNA of the CDR3 is TGTGCCATCAGTGAACACAGCCAAAACACTGAAGCTTTCTTT.

The rearrangement uses TRBV5-1 and TRBJ2-5, with 12 bases identical to TRBD2. CDR3 size: 16 residues. Germline-derived CDR1 and CDR2 are SGHRS and YFSETQ. The J segment lost 1 base and the V segment lost 4 bases, leaving 5 bases of the junction unmatched. The CDR3 loop reads CASSTLTSGGQETQYF. DNA of the CDR3: TGCGCCAGCAGCACCCTGACTAGCGGGGGCCAAGAGACCCAGTACTTC.

The gene calls are TRBV5-1 and TRBJ1-6; D not resolved. The CDR3 is 15 amino acids. V lost 4 bases and J 2 bases, leaving 10 bases between the germline ends. Germline V lookup: CDR1 SGHRS, CDR2 YFSETQ. The CDR3 bases are TGCGCCAGCAGCCTGAACAGACCCTATAATTCACCCCTCCACTTT. Translation gives CASSLNRPYNSPLHF.

The chain combines TRBV3-1 (or the pseudogene TRBV3-2) with TRBJ1-5; TRBD1 matches at 8 bases. The CDR3 is made up of 16 amino acids. Per germline, CDR1 LGHDT and CDR2 YNNKEL (reference sequence). With 5 bases clipped from V and 2 bases from J, the junction kept 8 bases outside the gene matches. CDR3 bases: TGTGCCAGCAGCAATACAGGGGGAGGTGGCAATCAGCCCCAGCATTTT. Encoded protein: CASSNTGGGGNQPQHF.

The J gene is TRBJ1-4, the V gene TRBV6-5; TRBD1 matches at 7 bases. Germline CDR1 MNHEY, CDR2 SVGAGI. This CDR3 spans 14 amino acids. V shed 5 bases, J shed 4 bases, and the junction held 4 bases outside the gene matches. CDR3 residues: CASSRRDSNEKLFF. CDR3 DNA sequence: TGTGCCAGCAGTAGAAGGGACAGTAATGAAAAACTGTTTTTT.

This clone was observed a handful of times. The rearrangement uses TRBV9 and TRBJ2-1, with D possibly TRBD2 on 6 matching bases. Trimming shortened V by 0 bases and J by 3 bases, and 10 bases separated the two germline ends. From germline, CDR1 is SGDLS and CDR2 YYNGEE. The CDR3 consists of 15 residues. CDR3 sequence reads: CASSVEGDFYNEQFF. DNA for the CDR3: TGTGCCAGCAGCGTAGAAGGGGACTTCTACAATGAGCAGTTCTTC.

The chain links TRBV18 to TRBJ1-2; possibly TRBD1 for D (6 bases). The CDR3 consists of 16 residues. Germline V gives CDR1 KGHSH, CDR2 LQKENI. Trimming took 5 bases from V and 3 from J, leaving 19 bases between them. CDR3 bases: TGTGCCAGCTCATCTTCGGGACAACCTGGTGACTATGGCTACACCTTC. This translates into CASSSSGQPGDYGYTF.

V is TRBV6-1 and J is TRBJ1-4; maybe TRBD1 (5 bases). V shed 0 bases and J shed 8 bases, with 10 bases lying between them. The CDR3 runs to 14 residues. Germline loops: CDR1 MNHNS, CDR2 SASEGT. The CDR3 reads CASSEAAGEEKLFF. Written as DNA, the CDR3 is TGTGCCAGCAGTGAAGCGGCGGGGGAGGAAAAACTGTTTTTT.

Worth noting for this clone: Other nucleotide sequences from this sample produce the same CDR3. The chain links TRBV6-5 to TRBJ2-1, with 7 nucleotides matching TRBD2. Germline-derived CDR1 and CDR2 are MNHEY and SVGAGI. V was pared by 8 bases and J by 0 bases, with 1 base of the junction left unmatched. The CDR3 runs to 13 residues. The CDR3 DNA reads as TGTGCCAGCCGCGGGAGCTCCTACAATGAGCAGTTCTTC. This translates into CASRGSSYNEQFF.

This clone came up a few times. This sequence joins TRBV5-1 and TRBJ2-7; tentatively, D is TRBD1 (5 bases). The V end was cut by 5 bases, the J end by 6 bases, with 12 bases between. CDR3 length: 12 residues. Looked up from germline, CDR1 is SGHRS and CDR2 is YFSETQ. This CDR3 is CASSYGAGEQYF. CDR3 sequence (DNA): TGCGCCAGCAGTTATGGGGCCGGCGAGCAGTACTTC.

This chain connects TRBV7-8 to TRBJ1-5; D uncertain. The CDR3 covers 13 residues. CDR1 SGHVS and CDR2 FQNEAQ come from the germline V gene. V lost 7 bases and J lost 4, with 11 bases in between. The CDR3 DNA reads TGTGCCAGCACCCTATCTTCGAATCAGCCCCAGCATTTT. Protein product: CASTLSSNQPQHF.

V gene TRBV19 combines with J gene TRBJ1-2, with D tentatively TRBD1 (5 bases). The V end was cut by 7 bases, the J end by 7 bases, with 16 bases between. The CDR3 sequence is 13 residues long. Germline CDR1 is LNHDA and CDR2 is SQIVND (reference sequence). The DNA of the CDR3 is TGTGCCAGTACCAGGCGGGGGAGTCGTGGCTACACCTTC. It yields the protein CASTRRGSRGYTF. The full variable domain, rest sourced from reference TRBV19 and TRBJ1-2, is DGGITQSPKYLFRKEGQNVTLSCEQNLNHDAMYWYRQDPGQGLRLIYYSQIVNDFQKGDIAEGYSVSREKKESFPLTVTSAQKNPTAFYLCASTRRGSRGYTFGSGTRLTVV.

This chain uses TRBV28 with TRBJ1-1; possible D gene TRBD1, 5 bases. Germline V CDR1 and CDR2: MDHEN, SYDVKM. Trimming cost V 10 bases and J 5 bases, with 11 bases left between them. The CDR3 totals 11 residues. CDR3 in amino acids: CAIHGQTEAFF. CDR3 DNA sequence: TGTGCCATCCATGGACAAACTGAAGCTTTCTTT.

In its sample, this clone was seen once. The rearrangement links TRBV29-1 to TRBJ1-5; the match to TRBD1 covers 7 bases. The CDR3 is made up of 13 amino acids. CDR1 SQVTM and CDR2 ANQGSEA come from the germline V gene. Trimming at V came to 4 bases and at J to 0 bases, leaving 0 bases not matched to a gene. CDR3 nucleotides: TGCAGCGTTGGGGACAGTAGCAATCAGCCCCAGCATTTT. It translates to CSVGDSSNQPQHF.

The gene calls are TRBV27 and TRBJ2-7, with D perhaps matching TRBD2 (6 bases). With 6 bases removed from V and 5 bases from J, the gap between germline ends came to 14 bases. This CDR3 is 13 amino acids long. Germline lookup yields CDR1 MNHEY and CDR2 SMNVEV (reference sequence). The CDR3 region is CASSKGTQDEQYF. In DNA, the CDR3 is TGTGCCAGCAGCAAAGGGACTCAGGACGAGCAGTACTTC.

The V and J genes are TRBV6-2 or TRBV6-3 and TRBJ2-1, with a tentative D call TRBD1 (6 bases). The CDR3 is 14 residues long. Germline assignment: CDR1 MNHEY and CDR2 SVGEGT. The ends were cut back, 6 bases at V and 8 bases at J, with 17 bases in the middle. The CDR3 protein is CASSPNTGFDEQFF. The CDR3 DNA follows: TGTGCCAGCAGCCCAAATACAGGGTTCGATGAGCAGTTCTTC.

The chain employs TRBV7-9 and TRBJ1-3; D is ambiguous. Between the trimmed V and J ends, which lost 5 bases and 4 bases, there was a span of 15 bases. Germline V lookup: CDR1 SEHNR, CDR2 FQNEAQ (reference sequence). The CDR3 loop spans 15 amino acids. CDR3 region: CASSPRGAAGNTIYF. CDR3 in DNA: TGTGCCAGCAGCCCCCGCGGAGCAGCCGGAAACACCATATATTTT.

The chain combines TRBV18 with TRBJ1-2; possible D gene TRBD1, 6 bases. V was clipped by 5 bases and J by 1 base, with 8 bases between them. This CDR3 comprises 13 residues. Per germline, CDR1 KGHSH and CDR2 LQKENI. CDR3 region: CASSEDSNYGYTF. The CDR3 region has the DNA TGTGCCAGCTCAGAGGACAGTAACTATGGCTACACCTTC. Full variable domain (rest looked up from reference TRBV18 and TRBJ1-2): NAGVMQNPRHLVRRRGQEARLRCSPMKGHSHVYWYRQLPEEGLKFMVYLQKENIIDESGMPKERFSAEFPKEGPSILRIQQVVRGDSAAYFCASSEDSNYGYTFGSGTRLTVV.

This clone was observed a single time. The chain links TRBV7-3 to TRBJ2-1, with TRBD2 matching 11 bases. Unmatched junction bases numbered 9, after V lost 7 bases and J lost 7 bases. The CDR3 runs to 15 residues. The V gene's germline CDR1 is SGHTA and CDR2 FQGTGA. For the CDR3, the DNA is TGTGCCAGCACCATATCCGGGACTAGCGGAAATGAGCAGTTCTTC. Translating gives CASTISGTSGNEQFF.

The chain recombines TRBV5-1 with TRBJ2-2, with D unresolved. Germline values: CDR1 SGHRS, CDR2 YFSETQ. With 4 bases removed from V and 0 bases from J, the gap between germline ends came to 10 bases. The CDR3 extends over 15 amino acids. CDR3 amino acids: CASSPVSANTGELFF. The CDR3 DNA reads as TGCGCCAGCAGCCCCGTCAGCGCGAACACCGGGGAGCTGTTTTTT.

This clone was observed a single time. This chain joins TRBV3-1 (or the pseudogene TRBV3-2) and TRBJ2-3; perhaps TRBD2 as D (6 bases). Germline CDR1 LGHDT, CDR2 YNNKEL (reference sequence). Trimming left V 2 bases short and J 1 base short, with 10 bases between. The CDR3 contains 15 residues. CDR3 sequence reads: CASSQRDSGTDTQYF. The CDR3 DNA sequence: TGTGCCAGCAGCCAAAGGGACTCTGGCACAGATACGCAGTATTTT.